This paragraph covers one T cell receptor beta chain sequence. This receptor's antigen is unknown. The sample holds no much larger clone one base away, and base qualities are not on file. This sample's time point label indicates: baseline before first vaccination. The vaccinee samples were drawn from two UK trials, COV001 and COV002, one of which was a single-blind randomized controlled phase 2/3 trial testing AZD1222 (ChAdOx1 nCoV-19) in healthy adults. Trial participant PBMC samples were collected at day 0 and day 28 after the second dose for TCRbeta chain sequencing. The cysteine opens and the phenylalanine closes a CDR3 of 12 amino acids. The read is trimmed to its CDR3 DNA, 36 bases read in frame from base 1. The germline V gene sets CDR1 to SGHDT and CDR2 to YYEEEE. V and J are truncated by 0 bases and 8 bases respectively, leaving an intervening sequence of 8 bases. This sample is part of a study of T cell responses to AZD1222 COVID-19 vaccine (dated by TCRdb to about 2021). Study-level background: AZD1222 recipients with second doses at about 4 weeks or about 12 weeks were pooled, because spike-specific TCR depth and breadth did not differ between schedules. Trial participants were enrolled into age subgroups of 18-55, 56-69 and 70-plus years, which contained around 140, 26 and 57 TCR-sequenced participants, respectively. A total of about 240 trial participants underwent TCR sequencing, of whom roughly 210 received two doses of AZD1222 and about 25 received two doses of the MenACWY control vaccine. Study-wide findings and limitations: The vaccine-associated CD4 TCRs covered the entire spike protein, and the dominant responses fell in regions 160-218 and 743-854. The 56-69-year group was small, and its depth increase did not reach significance, likely because of low power. Nearly half of unique spike-specific TCRs reportedly recognized epitopes outside regions mutated in the B.1.351 and B.1.1.7 variants. Only 5 to 7 AZD1222 recipients were SARS-CoV-2 seropositive at baseline, limiting conclusions about previously exposed vaccinees. Because no day 14 peak-response samples were available, the repertoires could be characterized only after the peak T cell response. Most participants were white British and females outnumbered males, and the authors suggested that clonal diversity may have been underestimated. After two AZD1222 doses, both the breadth and the depth of spike-specific TCRs were significantly higher than at day 0 and than in MenACWY recipients.

The CDR3 regions of human TCRbeta chains were subjected to immunosequencing. On the study's bioinformatics: TCRs in the repertoires were compared against a reference library of SARS-CoV-2-specific TCRs that had been generated with the MIRA antigen-specificity platform. Breadth was defined as the fraction of unique TCRs that were SARS-CoV-2-associated, and depth was defined as the fraction of total T cells that were SARS-CoV-2-associated. Using the MIRA data, each spike-specific TCR was mapped to the spike region that the TCR reacts to and placed in a CD4 or CD8 class. Log10-transformed breadth and depth values were compared by one-way ANOVA with Sidak's multiple comparisons tests. The table was pulled from immuneACCESS by TCRdb, which kept in-frame rearrangements only. Such tables lose some clones; where checked, under half of the loss comes from unresolved V genes, and the rest has no known cause. V, J and clone size were drawn from that table, and D and trimming were deduced from the DNA. This sample comprises 130,000 or so clones, 85% to 95% of them detected only once. The ten largest clonotypes hold roughly 6.6% of the sample.

Here the sequenced sample was peripheral blood, taken on day 0 of AZD1222 vaccination. The clonotype originates from an adult in good health. The sequence is built from TRBV5-6 and TRBJ1-2, with the D gene not confidently named. CDR3 protein: CASSLVPGGYTF. The sequenced DNA: TGTGCCAGCAGCTTGGTTCCCGGGGGCTACACCTTC.